This T cell receptor beta chain was sequenced for a study of sequential checkpoint blockade in melanoma. Turning to the study itself: After both sequences, patients received maintenance nivolumab.

This sample's treatment: randomized to nivolumab then ipilimumab (arm A) or the reverse (arm B). The length of the CDR3 is 14 residues. The V and J ends lost 3 bases and 4 bases respectively, with 10 bases between them. Germline loops: CDR1 LNHDA, CDR2 SQIVND (reference sequence). Sequencing used immunoSEQ multiplex PCR; TCRdb keeps in-frame clones, though not all of them. The profile covers under 45,000 clones, with 84% appearing a single time and about 5.5% taken by the ten largest. This receptor was identified in a human donor with melanoma. This chain links TRBV19 with TRBJ2-1, with no clear D. Here the sequenced sample was CD8+ T cells sorted from blood (inferred from file names), taken from a patient given nivolumab and ipilimumab in sequence. The CDR3 DNA sequence: TGTGCCAGTAGTATTTTGATAGAATACAATGAGCAGTTCTTC. Protein product: CASSILIEYNEQFF.